Described below is a single T cell receptor beta chain sequence and its context. Its target is unknown. These data belong to a study of cytomegalovirus exposure and HLA in healthy donors. Study background: Genetic ancestry analysis placed approximately 80% of the approximately 390 donors that were genotyped in the Caucasian-associated cluster.

The PCR made use of 60 Vbeta and 13 Jbeta primers. Measured with immunoSEQ multiplex PCR; TCRdb has only the in-frame clones, and not every one. The sample consists of about 25,000 clones, 79% of them appearing once. Notes on the study in general: Listed as cytomegalovirus-associated were around 160 TCR beta chains. A prior analysis recorded that most TCR beta V segments were productive about 87% or about 30% of the time.

The CDR3 has 13 amino acids. With 4 bases removed from V and 3 bases from J, the gap between germline ends came to 13 bases. Germline CDR1 is SQVTM and CDR2 is ANQGSEA. This TCR derives from a male donor in good health and CMV-seronegative. Sequenced: PBMCs. This chain uses TRBV29-1 with TRBJ2-7, with a possible D match to TRBD1 (6 bases). The CDR3 bases are TGCAGCGTTGCTAGGGCAGGGGACTACGAGCAGTACTTC. Translated, it gives CSVARAGDYEQYF.